The 28 T cell receptor beta chains below all came from one sample that was sequenced in a study of blood T cell repertoires in COVID-19. Only in-frame clones appear in the TCRdb table, and some are missing; sequencing was by immunoSEQ multiplex PCR. The table lists some 400,000 clones, approximately 89% of them singletons. The sample taken for sequencing was peripheral blood. The origin of the receptors is a woman in her 30s with COVID-19, enrolled during active disease.

This clone has just one count. The genes are TRBV18 and TRBJ1-4, with 7 bases that match TRBD1. The CDR3 is 15 amino acids. Germline-derived CDR1 and CDR2 are KGHSH and LQKENI. With V trimmed by 2 bases and J by 7 bases, 7 bases remained unmatched. The CDR3 DNA is TGTGCCAGCTCACCAGGACAGGCCGCGGTTGAAAAACTGTTTTTT. This codes for CASSPGQAAVEKLFF.

This clone turned up a few times. V gene TRBV30 combines with J gene TRBJ1-6; 7 positions agree with TRBD1. Germline lookup yields CDR1 GTSNPN and CDR2 SVGIG (reference sequence). This CDR3 spans 14 amino acids. The V segment lost 2 bases and the J segment 7 bases; nucleotides outside the gene matches: 5. This chain's CDR3 is CAWSPQGWNSPLHF. CDR3 DNA: TGTGCCTGGAGTCCACAGGGGTGGAATTCACCCCTCCACTTT. The full variable domain, completed using reference TRBV30 and TRBJ1-6, is SQTIHQWPATLVQPVGSPLSLECTVEGTSNPNLYWYRQAAGRGLQLLFYSVGIGQISSEVPQNLSASRPQDRQFILSSKKLLLSDSGFYLCAWSPQGWNSPLHFGNGTRLTVT.

The V and J genes are TRBV30 and TRBJ1-1, with 9 bases identical to TRBD1. The CDR3 extends over 15 amino acids. Germline V lookup: CDR1 GTSNPN, CDR2 SVGIG (reference sequence). Germline trimming cut 1 base from V and 1 base from J; bases unmatched to any gene: 4. CDR3 in DNA: TGTGCCTGGAGTGGGGGGACAGGGCGGAACACTGAAGCTTTCTTT. It is translated as CAWSGGTGRNTEAFF.

The CDR3 region has the DNA TGTGCCACCAGCGGGGACAGGGAGTATACAGAGACCCAGTACTTC. The encoded protein is CATSGDREYTETQYF. This chain links TRBV15 with TRBJ2-5; 9 nucleotides line up with TRBD1. J gave up 4 bases and V 5 bases, and 8 bases lay outside the gene matches. Looked up from germline, CDR1 is LNHNV and CDR2 is YYDKDF (reference sequence). The CDR3 has 15 amino acids.

The gene calls are TRBV3-1 (or the pseudogene TRBV3-2) and TRBJ1-1; 8 bases map to TRBD1. The CDR3 is 16 residues long. Germline values: CDR1 LGHDT, CDR2 YNNKEL (reference sequence). Trimming took 0 bases from V and 4 from J; bases not matched to a gene: 7. In nucleotides, the CDR3 is TGTGCCAGCAGCCAAGATCGGGGGACAGGCCCCACTGAAGCTTTCTTT. Translated: CASSQDRGTGPTEAFF.

The chain couples TRBV28 to TRBJ1-3; D gene uncertain. The germline CDR1 and CDR2 sequences are MDHEN and SYDVKM. The CDR3 length is 13 residues. Written as DNA, the CDR3 is TGTGAATCGGGGTCCGGGGCTGGAAACACCATATATTTT. Its translation: CESGSGAGNTIYF.

This clone was seen just once. The genes are TRBV5-4 and TRBJ2-1, with 7 bases lining up with TRBD2. The length of the CDR3 is 15 residues. Germline CDR1 is SGHNT and CDR2 is YYREEE (reference sequence). Unmatched junction bases numbered 7, after V lost 3 bases and J lost 4 bases. This CDR3 reads CASSYRLADYNEQFF. CDR3 in DNA: TGTGCCAGCAGCTATAGACTAGCCGATTACAATGAGCAGTTCTTC.

The chain is built from TRBV27 and TRBJ2-1; 7 nucleotides line up with TRBD2. CDR1 is MNHEY, CDR2 SMNVEV, per germline (reference sequence). The CDR3 runs to 15 residues. With V trimmed by 2 bases and J by 0 bases, 1 base remained unmatched. The CDR3 nucleotides are TGTGCCAGCAGTTTACTAGCGGTCTCCTACAATGAGCAGTTCTTC. This encodes CASSLLAVSYNEQFF.

V gene TRBV30 combines with J gene TRBJ2-2, with TRBD1 matching over 9 bases. The length of the CDR3 is 14 residues. Trimming cost V 4 bases and J 5 bases; bases outside gene matches: 5. Germline V gives CDR1 GTSNPN, CDR2 SVGIG (reference sequence). This CDR3 is CAWNPTGGTGELFF. The CDR3 nucleotides read TGTGCCTGGAACCCGACAGGGGGAACCGGGGAGCTGTTTTTT.

The chain is built from TRBV6-6 and TRBJ2-7, with D possibly being TRBD2 (6 bases). V was pared by 6 bases and J by 0 bases, with 15 bases between. The CDR3 runs 15 residues. Looked up from germline, CDR1 is MNHNY and CDR2 is SVGAGI (reference sequence). The CDR3 region has the DNA TGTGCCAGCAGCACTCGCGGGACCGTCTCCTACGAGCAGTACTTC. Translated, it gives CASSTRGTVSYEQYF.

The chain carries TRBV2 and TRBJ2-2, with 8 bases lining up with TRBD2. The V segment lost 0 bases and the J segment 3 bases; nucleotides outside the gene matches: 0. The CDR3 runs to 15 residues. Germline CDR1 is SNHLY and CDR2 is FYNNEI. CDR3 sequence (DNA): TGTGCCAGCAGTGAAGCGCGGGGGGACACCGGGGAGCTGTTTTTT. Protein product: CASSEARGDTGELFF.

V usage is TRBV30 and J usage is TRBJ1-2; D gene uncertain. The CDR3 spans 11 residues. Deletions cut 5 bases from V and 4 bases from J, with 8 bases between. Germline V gene sequence: CDR1 GTSNPN, CDR2 SVGIG (reference sequence). CDR3 DNA sequence: TGTGCCTGGGGACCGAGCTATGGCTACACCTTC. The encoded protein is CAWGPSYGYTF. The full variable domain, in which reference TRBV30 and TRBJ1-2 provide the parts outside the CDR3, is SQTIHQWPATLVQPVGSPLSLECTVEGTSNPNLYWYRQAAGRGLQLLFYSVGIGQISSEVPQNLSASRPQDRQFILSSKKLLLSDSGFYLCAWGPSYGYTFGSGTRLTVV.

This sequence joins TRBV5-5 and TRBJ1-6; 12 bases fit TRBD1. The CDR3 has 15 amino acids. Trimming removed 3 bases from V and 10 bases from J; junction bases left unmatched: 5. Germline V CDR1 and CDR2: SGHKS, YYEKEE (reference sequence). The CDR3 coding sequence is TGTGCCAGCAGCTCAGGGACAGGGGGCGACTCACCCCTCCACTTT. Amino acid sequence: CASSSGTGGDSPLHF.

The chain joins TRBV19 to TRBJ1-5; perhaps TRBD1 as D (6 bases). Germline V gene lookup returns CDR1 LNHDA and CDR2 SQIVND (reference sequence). The CDR3 consists of 14 residues. The V end lost 4 bases, the J end lost 5 bases, and 12 bases lay between the germline ends. This CDR3 reads CASSRYRADQPQHF. DNA of the CDR3: TGTGCCAGTAGTAGATACAGGGCTGATCAGCCCCAGCATTTT.

This sequence joins TRBV7-2 and TRBJ2-3; D is ambiguous. Germline V gene lookup returns CDR1 SGHTA and CDR2 FQGNSA. The CDR3 covers 12 residues. The V end lost 6 bases, the J end lost 8 bases, and 12 bases lay between the germline ends. The CDR3 DNA follows: TGTGCCAGCAGTCCCTCCCTAGTTACGCAGTATTTT. It encodes CASSPSLVTQYF.

V gene TRBV18 combines with J gene TRBJ1-5, with 8 bases matching TRBD1. V lost 6 bases and J lost 4; bases outside the gene matches: 5. The CDR3 is 14 residues long. CDR1 is KGHSH, CDR2 LQKENI, per germline. The CDR3 region has the DNA TGTGCCAGCTCCCGGGACAGGAGGAATCAGCCCCAGCATTTT. Translated, it gives CASSRDRRNQPQHF.

The J gene is TRBJ2-3, the V gene TRBV19; D remains unclear. Between the trimmed V and J ends, which lost 5 bases and 5 bases, there was a span of 11 bases. CDR1 and CDR2 from the germline V gene are LNHDA and SQIVND (reference sequence). This CDR3 is built from 13 residues. CDR3 sequence (DNA): TGTGCCAGTAGTGCCAACTACGGAGATACGCAGTATTTT. Residues: CASSANYGDTQYF.

The chain couples TRBV28 to TRBJ2-7, with 10 bases aligning to TRBD2. The CDR3 is made up of 15 amino acids. The V segment lost 7 bases and the J segment 7 bases; nucleotides outside the gene matches: 13. Germline V gives CDR1 MDHEN, CDR2 SYDVKM. CDR3 DNA: TGTGCCAGCAACTTAGCGGGAGGCCTCGATGGGGAGCAGTACTTC. It encodes CASNLAGGLDGEQYF.

This chain uses TRBV6-4 with TRBJ2-3; 10 bases align to TRBD2. The ends lost 4 bases at V and 8 bases at J; junction bases unmatched: 6. Germline loops: CDR1 MRHNA, CDR2 SNTAGT. This CDR3 spans 14 amino acids. CDR3: CASSASGLASTQYF. The CDR3 DNA is TGTGCCAGCAGTGCATCGGGACTAGCGTCTACGCAGTATTTT.

The chain couples TRBV30 to TRBJ1-5, with 8 bases matching TRBD1. CDR1 is GTSNPN and CDR2 is SVGIG in the germline V gene (reference sequence). The CDR3 covers 17 residues. After removal of 5 bases from V and 3 bases from J, the junction contained 15 bases not matched to a gene. CDR3 DNA: TGTGCCTGGCAGCATCACTTAAGGACAGGGAACAATCAGCCCCAGCATTTT. Its translation: CAWQHHLRTGNNQPQHF.

J is TRBJ1-5 and V is TRBV7-2, with D maybe TRBD1 (5 bases). The CDR3 extends over 13 amino acids. Germline V gives CDR1 SGHTA, CDR2 FQGNSA. The germline V and J ends were trimmed by 4 bases and 7 bases, with 11 bases remaining between them. CDR3 sequence: CASSWAGKQPQHF. The CDR3 DNA reads as TGTGCCAGCAGCTGGGCAGGGAAACAGCCCCAGCATTTT.

There are a few counts of this clone. V gene TRBV28 combines with J gene TRBJ1-1; 9 bases match TRBD1. Germline V gene data show CDR1 as MDHEN and CDR2 as SYDVKM. Trimming removed 9 bases from V and 1 base from J; junction bases left unmatched: 12. The CDR3 is made up of 16 amino acids. The CDR3 DNA reads as TGTGCCAGTGTATTGGGGACAGGGATTGGGAACACTGAAGCTTTCTTT. Encoded protein: CASVLGTGIGNTEAFF. Complete variable domain (other parts from reference TRBV28 and TRBJ1-1): DVKVTQSSRYLVKRTGEKVFLECVQDMDHENMFWYRQDPGLGLRLIYFSYDVKMKEKGDIPEGYSVSREKKERFSLILESASTNQTSMYLCASVLGTGIGNTEAFFGQGTRLTVV.

V gene TRBV21-1 combines with J gene TRBJ2-5; the table's D call TRBD2 went unverified against the DNA. TRBV21-1 is listed as a pseudogene. This CDR3 contains 16 residues. The CDR3 DNA sequence: TGTGCCAGCAGCCCTTGGCGGGAGGGCCTCTTGGAGACCCAGTACTTC. Protein product: CASSPWREGLLETQYF.

This chain joins TRBV2 and TRBJ2-5; 8 bases agree with TRBD2. V trimming: 0 bases; J trimming: 5 bases; junction bases outside the gene matches: 5. The CDR3 has 15 residues. Germline assignment: CDR1 SNHLY and CDR2 FYNNEI. The CDR3 region is CASSEALAGWETQYF. CDR3 bases: TGTGCCAGCAGTGAAGCCCTAGCGGGTTGGGAGACCCAGTACTTC.

The DNA for the CDR3 is TGTGCCAGCAGCAATTCGGGGGGCGCAGGTAGACAGAACACCGGGGAGCTGTTTTTT. Its protein is CASSNSGGAGRQNTGELFF. This rearrangement joins TRBV21-1 to TRBJ2-2; the listed D gene, TRBD2, was not tested against the DNA. TRBV21-1 is deemed a pseudogene. This CDR3 has 19 residues.

V is TRBV5-1 and J is TRBJ2-1; the D gene is possibly TRBD1 (6 bases). This CDR3 has 15 amino acids. In germline, CDR1 is SGHRS, CDR2 YFSETQ. V was pared by 6 bases and J by 5 bases, with 18 bases between. The CDR3 nucleotides read TGCGCCAGCACTCCACAGGGCAAGTGGGACAATGAGCAGTTCTTC. Translated, it gives CASTPQGKWDNEQFF.

The chain has TRBV9 and TRBJ1-4, with D perhaps TRBD1 (5 bases). The CDR3 runs 14 residues. With 4 bases removed from V and 5 bases from J, the gap between germline ends came to 12 bases. The germline V gene has CDR1 SGDLS and CDR2 YYNGEE. The CDR3 here is CASSPRQLNEKLFF. Written as DNA, the CDR3 is TGTGCCAGCAGCCCCCGACAGCTAAATGAAAAACTGTTTTTT.

The chain has TRBV5-1 and TRBJ1-2; 7 bases fit TRBD1. There are 15 residues in the CDR3. Germline loops: CDR1 SGHRS, CDR2 YFSETQ. Unmatched junction bases numbered 6, after V lost 0 bases and J lost 4 bases. The CDR3: CASSLGTGGGYGYTF. The CDR3 nucleotides are TGCGCCAGCAGCTTGGGGACAGGAGGAGGCTATGGCTACACCTTC.